Below, one T cell receptor beta chain is given with its context. Its specificity is not known. The entry originates in a study of radiation and T cells in renal cell carcinoma. Study outcomes and limitations: Sampling covered only around 1 g of each tumor. Compared with controls, irradiated tumors had more, larger dominant CDR3 motifs. In nephrectomy-only tumors, top 100 clonotypes averaged approximately 40%, versus about 54% irradiated.

V was pared by 2 bases and J by 2 bases, with 0 bases of the junction left unmatched. CDR3 size: 14 residues. Germline CDR1 SGHVS, CDR2 FQNEAQ. Treatment defined: treatment-naive control, cytoreductive nephrectomy. Controls were unirradiated tumors from treatment-naive cytoreductive nephrectomy patients. Repertoires were generated with immunoSEQ multiplex PCR, while TCRdb's copy carries only in-frame clones and drops some. The top ten clones hold 8.5% to 10% of a sample with some 10,000 clones, around 60% of them seen once. The specimen was tumor tissue, collected from a patient whose treatment was nephrectomy without radiotherapy. This chain connects TRBV7-8 to TRBJ1-5; TRBD1 aligns across 7 bases. This TCR was recovered from a middle-aged man with renal cell carcinoma. As DNA, the CDR3 is TGTGCCAGCAGCTTAACAGGGGGCAATCAGCCCCAGCATTTT. Its translation is CASSLTGGNQPQHF.